The clone carrying this T cell receptor (beta chain) was found a few times. Antigen specificity is unknown. This specimen belongs to a study of chemoradiotherapy in HPV16-positive cancers. Study-wide points: Candidate HPV-specific clones and E7-related TCR motifs grew in tumor during treatment. Functional assays defining HPV-specific T cells used only a couple of HPV16-positive patients.

Sequencing used immunoSEQ multiplex PCR; TCRdb keeps in-frame clones, though not all of them. The sample contains hundreds of clones, 76% of which appear only once. Repertoires were sampled repeatedly during chemoradiotherapy. Germline values: CDR1 LNHNV, CDR2 YYDKDF (reference sequence). The CDR3 consists of 14 residues. V lost 0 bases and J lost 4, with 7 bases in between. This specimen consisted of tumor tissue, obtained from a patient who underwent chemoradiotherapy. The source is a human donor with HPV-associated anogenital cancer. This chain links TRBV15 with TRBJ1-5; no firm D call. The CDR3 DNA follows: TGTGCCACCAGCAGAGAGGGGTTGAATCAGCCCCAGCATTTT. This sequence encodes CATSREGLNQPQHF.